The rows below give T cell receptor beta chains drawn from one sample of a study of blood T cell repertoires in COVID-19. TCRdb's copy holds only in-frame clones and misses some; the assay was immunoSEQ multiplex PCR. The table lists 100,000 to 150,000 clones, around nine tenths of them singletons. Sequencing input: peripheral blood. Every receptor here comes from a woman aged 65 to 85 with COVID-19, enrolled during active disease. The CDR3 runs from the conserved cysteine through the conserved F or W. Fields, in order: J gene, clone size, D gene, V gene, CDR3 DNA, CDR3 protein. The D gene is left open where the match is weak. Rows may omit the clone size; those that give it use once, few, many or a size class.

TRBJ1-2 | - | TRBD1 | TRBV6-6 | TGTGCCAGCAGTCTTACCGGGACAGGGAGAATTACGTCGGGCTACACCTTC | CASSLTGTGRITSGYTF
TRBJ2-3 | - | TRBD2 | TRBV2 | TGTGCCAGCAGTCCGGGACTAGCGGGAAACACAGATACGCAGTATTTT | CASSPGLAGNTDTQYF
TRBJ1-2 | - | TRBD1 | TRBV6-6 | TGTGCCAGCAGCCGACTATCGGGACAGGGGGCTGATGGCTACACCTTC | CASSRLSGQGADGYTF
TRBJ1-1 | - | - | TRBV10-3 | TGTGCCATTTCAGAAGGGAGGAACACTGAAGCTTTCTTT | CAISEGRNTEAFF
TRBJ2-7 | - | TRBD1 | TRBV6-5 | TGTGCCAGCAGTCCACCCGTCCCCGGGACAGGGATCTTCTTC | CASSPPVPGTGIFF
TRBJ2-5 | - | TRBD2 | TRBV4-1 | TGCGCCAGCAGCCAAGATCCCCTAGCGGGGGGTACTAGGGAAGAGACCCAGTACTTC | CASSQDPLAGGTREETQYF
TRBJ2-6 | - | - | TRBV5-1 | TGCGCCAGCAGCTTGGGGCCCGTCTCTGGGGCCAACGTCCTGACTTTC | CASSLGPVSGANVLTF
TRBJ1-2 | - | TRBD1 | TRBV5-1 | TGCGCCAGCAGCTTGGGGGACAGGGGGAGAGATGGCTACACCTTC | CASSLGDRGRDGYTF
TRBJ2-1 | - | TRBD2 | TRBV4-2 | TGTGCCAGCAGCCAAGTCAGAGCGGGGGGGTCCGATGAGCAGTTCTTC | CASSQVRAGGSDEQFF
TRBJ1-1 | - | - | TRBV7-2 | TGTGCCAGCAGCTATCTTAAGGGGCGTGGGTGGAACACTGAAGCTTTCTTT | CASSYLKGRGWNTEAFF
TRBJ2-2 | once | TRBD1 | TRBV2 | TGTGCCTTGGACAGGGAGAGCGGGGAGCTGTTTTTT | CALDRESGELFF
TRBJ1-1 | - | - | TRBV12-3/TRBV12-4 | TGTGCCAGCAGTCCACAACAGAAACCGGGGGCTTTCTTT | CASSPQQKPGAFF
TRBJ2-5 | - | - | TRBV18 | TGTGCCAGCACCTCCGGGAACCAAGAGACCCAGTACTTC | CASTSGNQETQYF
TRBJ1-5 | few | - | TRBV2 | TGTGCCAGCAGTGAATTTAAAGGCGGCGGGATTCGACCCCAGCATTTT | CASSEFKGGGIRPQHF
TRBJ1-4 | - | - | TRBV7-2 | TGTGCCAGCAGACCCACTTCAGGGTCTAATGAAAAACTGTTTTTT | CASRPTSGSNEKLFF
TRBJ1-4 | - | - | TRBV11-2 | TGTGCCAGCACCGGTACACGGGGAGAAAAACTGTTTTTT | CASTGTRGEKLFF
TRBJ2-1 | - | - | TRBV18 | TGTGCCAGCTCACCACCCCGGGGGAACTACAATGAGCAGTTCTTC | CASSPPRGNYNEQFF
TRBJ1-1 | - | - | TRBV5-1 | TGCGCCAGCAGCTTGATGACAGGAAGCCTGAACACTGAAGCTTTCTTT | CASSLMTGSLNTEAFF
TRBJ2-3 | - | TRBD2 | TRBV5-1 | TGCGCCAGCAGCATTGGGACTAGCGGGGGCACAGATACGCAGTATTTT | CASSIGTSGGTDTQYF
TRBJ2-7 | - | TRBD2 | TRBV28 | TGTGCCAGCAGTGGTCGGGGGGTTGCCTACGAGCAGTACTTC | CASSGRGVAYEQYF
TRBJ1-1 | - | - | TRBV11-2 | TGTGCCAGCAGCTTAAGGGACACCCTGAACACTGAAGCTTTCTTT | CASSLRDTLNTEAFF
TRBJ2-2 | - | - | TRBV6-5 | TGTGCCAGCAGTACCGCGGTCCCCACCGGGGAGCTGTTTTTT | CASSTAVPTGELFF
TRBJ1-1 | - | TRBD1 | TRBV7-8 | TGTGCCAGCAGCTTAGTTTTAGGGGGCGGCTTGTCTTGGGCTTTCTTT | CASSLVLGGGLSWAFF
TRBJ2-1 | - | TRBD2 | TRBV7-9 | TGTGCCAGCAGCCCTGAGCGGGGGGCACACTTTGAGCAGTTCTTC | CASSPERGAHFEQFF
TRBJ2-5 | many | - | TRBV28 | TGTGCCAGCAGTGCGGGACAGTGGATTGTCGGTGTCATAACCCAGTACTTC | CASSAGQWIVGVITQYF
TRBJ1-5 | - | TRBD1 | TRBV19 | TGTGCCAGTAGTATAGGGACAGGGGGCGCAGGGCAGCCCCAGCATTTT | CASSIGTGGAGQPQHF
TRBJ2-7 | - | TRBD1 | TRBV18 | TGTGCCAGCTCACCGACAGGGTCCTACGAGCAGTACTTC | CASSPTGSYEQYF
TRBJ2-3 | - | - | TRBV5-1 | TGCGCCAGCAGCCCCCCGGCAGATACGCAGTATTTT | CASSPPADTQYF
TRBJ2-7 | - | - | TRBV27 | TGTGCCAGCAGTTTACCCGGCAGGGGTTACGAGCAGTACTTC | CASSLPGRGYEQYF
TRBJ1-1 | - | - | TRBV7-3 | TGTGCCAGCAGCCCTTACCCCCGGGGGGAAACTGAAGCTTTCTTT | CASSPYPRGETEAFF
TRBJ1-4 | - | - | TRBV18 | TGTGCCAGCTCACCACCGGTGGGACTGATGGGGAAACTGTTTTTT | CASSPPVGLMGKLFF
TRBJ1-2 | - | TRBD1 | TRBV5-1 | TGCGCCAGCAGCTTGGCGACAGGGCATGGCTACACCTTC | CASSLATGHGYTF
TRBJ1-2 | - | - | TRBV2 | TGTGCCGGCCGGGGGGGATGGTATGGCTACACCTTC | CAGRGGWYGYTF
TRBJ2-2 | once | - | TRBV10-1 | TGCGCCAGCAGTGATCACAGGGGGGGAGACGGGGAGCTGTTTTTT | CASSDHRGGDGELFF
TRBJ1-4 | once | TRBD1 | TRBV4-2 | TGTGCCAGCAGCCACGGGACAGGCAATAATGAAAAACTGTTTTTT | CASSHGTGNNEKLFF
TRBJ1-6 | - | TRBD1 | TRBV6-5 | TGTGCCAGCAGTTACCAGGGGGCGAATTCACCCCTCCACTTT | CASSYQGANSPLHF
TRBJ2-1 | - | - | TRBV5-1 | TGCGCCAGCAGCCCCCCGACTCCCTGGAATGAGCAGTTCTTC | CASSPPTPWNEQFF
TRBJ2-1 | - | TRBD1 | TRBV3-1/TRBV3-2 | TGTGCCAGCAGCCAGGGGACAGGTACCTACAATGAGCAGTTCTTC | CASSQGTGTYNEQFF
TRBJ1-2 | - | - | TRBV6-5 | TGTGCCAGCAGGGCAGGGGACTATGGCTACACCTTC | CASRAGDYGYTF
TRBJ1-6 | once | - | TRBV19 | TGTGCCAGTAGTGGGGCAGGGAATTCACCCCTCCACTTT | CASSGAGNSPLHF
TRBJ2-3 | - | TRBD1 | TRBV10-3 | TGTGCCATCAGTGACCGGGACAGGGGTGCAGATACGCAGTATTTT | CAISDRDRGADTQYF
TRBJ1-1 | - | - | TRBV9 | TGTGCCAGCAGCGAGGGGACACCCGGCTTT | CASSEGTPGF
TRBJ1-1 | - | - | TRBV7-2 | TGTGCCAGCAGCTTAGACGGTATGAACACTGAAGCTTTCTTT | CASSLDGMNTEAFF
TRBJ2-3 | - | TRBD2 | TRBV6-4 | TGTGCCAGCAGTGACTCCTCGGGGGGGACAGATACGCAGTATTTT | CASSDSSGGTDTQYF
TRBJ1-2 | - | TRBD1 | TRBV6-5 | TGTGCCAGCGTATCAGGGACAGGGGGATTTTATGGCTACACCTTC | CASVSGTGGFYGYTF
TRBJ1-3 | - | - | TRBV7-2 | TGTGCCAGCAGCCTTCAGGGGCCGGTAGGAAACACCATATATTTT | CASSLQGPVGNTIYF
TRBJ2-2 | - | TRBD1 | TRBV2 | TGTGCCCGGGGTGCCCCCGGGACAGGGAACACCGGGGAGCTGTTTTTT | CARGAPGTGNTGELFF
TRBJ1-1 | - | - | TRBV6-5 | TGTGCCAGCAGTTCAGCGGGGGGTGGGAACACTGAAGCTTTCTTT | CASSSAGGGNTEAFF
TRBJ1-1 | - | - | TRBV5-1 | TGCGCCAGCAGCTTTGCGAGTCCGAACACTGAAGCTTTCTTT | CASSFASPNTEAFF
TRBJ1-2 | - | TRBD1 | TRBV19 | TGTGCCAGTAGTGGGGAGGACAGGATCAACAGTGGCTACACCTTC | CASSGEDRINSGYTF
TRBJ1-2 | once | TRBD1 | TRBV4-1 | TGCGCCAGCAGCCAAAAGGGACAGGGAAGTGGTGGCTACACCTTC | CASSQKGQGSGGYTF
TRBJ2-7 | - | - | TRBV11-2 | TGTGCCAGCAGCTTAGGACCGGGGGAGCTCTCCTACGAGCAGTACTTC | CASSLGPGELSYEQYF
TRBJ1-1 | - | - | TRBV28 | TGTGCCAGCACCCCGGGGTCTATAGTACTTAACACTGAAGCTTTCTTT | CASTPGSIVLNTEAFF
TRBJ2-3 | - | TRBD1 | TRBV4-2 | TGTGCCAGCAGCCACGGACAGGGCCAGACAGATACGCAGTATTTT | CASSHGQGQTDTQYF
TRBJ1-1 | - | TRBD1 | TRBV28 | TGTGCCAGCAGTTTAAGGGACAGGGAAGACACTGAAGCTTTCTTT | CASSLRDREDTEAFF